This TCR beta chain was recovered during a study of T cell repertoires in cytomegalovirus infection. The overall study: The study used recently identified HLA-C-restricted and well-studied HLA-B-restricted CMV epitopes. Public TCR beta signatures provided an indication of both CMV infection and a matching HLA type.

In this sample, this clonotype turned up a few times. Its antigen is unknown. Study-wide findings and caveats: HLA-C-restricted, CMV-specific TCR beta clonotypes were dominant ex vivo.

Germline CDR1 reads SGDLS; CDR2 reads YYNGEE. Trimming removed 0 bases at V and 9 bases at J, with 10 bases between. This CDR3 has 13 amino acids. MiXCR, applied by TCRdb to the reads, yields one record per CDR3 protein. The sample lists about 830,000 distinct CDR3 sequences; about 30% were seen once. The chain joins TRBV9 to TRBJ2-1; perhaps TRBD2 as D (6 bases). This sample comprised cultured CD8+ T cells from PBMCs, obtained from culture after CMV antigen stimulation. The sequence derives from a human donor in good health (CMV status not recorded). Some clones in this sample may be carry-over from other donors' samples. Here the CDR3 DNA reads TGTGCCAGCAGCGTAGAGGAGGGAACTGAGCAGTTCTTC. Translation: CASSVEEGTEQFF. The full variable domain, completed using reference TRBV9 and TRBJ2-1, is DSGVTQTPKHLITATGQRVTLRCSPRSGDLSVYWYQQSLDQGLQFLIQYYNGEERAKGNILERFSAQQFPDLHSELNLSSLELGDSALYFCASSVEEGTEQFFGPGTRLTVL.